The 14 T cell receptor beta chains listed next were all sequenced from one sample in a study of memory CD4+ T cells and cytomegalovirus serostatus. The sort gate was single viable CD3+CD4+CD8-CD45RO+ cells for memory CD4+ T cells. Produced via immunoSEQ multiplex PCR; TCRdb's table is partial and in-frame only. The data show tens of thousands of clones, over 60% seen once. Material for sequencing was memory CD4+ T cells from blood. These receptors were collected from an adult in good health and CMV-seronegative.

This clone was picked up one time. The rearrangement joins TRBV7-2 to TRBJ2-7, with 7 bases fitting TRBD1. Germline V gene data show CDR1 as SGHTA and CDR2 as FQGNSA. The CDR3 totals 15 residues. V shed 0 bases and J 5 bases; nucleotides not matched to a gene: 7. CDR3 DNA sequence: TGTGCCAGCAGCTTAGCGGGGAAAACAGGGGACGAGCAGTACTTC. It codes for CASSLAGKTGDEQYF.

The rearrangement links TRBV11-3 to TRBJ2-7; no firm D call. The CDR3 totals 12 residues. V shed 4 bases and J shed 4 bases, with 8 bases lying between them. CDR1 is SGHNT and CDR2 is YENEEA in the germline V gene. DNA for the CDR3: TGTGCCAGCAGCTCGGAGCTTTACGAGCAGTACTTC. Encoded protein: CASSSELYEQYF.

This chain links TRBV18 with TRBJ1-6; D not resolved. The CDR3 covers 14 residues. The V end lost 3 bases, the J end lost 9 bases, and 12 bases lay between the germline ends. Germline-derived CDR1 and CDR2 are KGHSH and LQKENI. CDR3 nucleotide sequence: TGTGCCAGCTCACCTGGCGCGCCGGGTTCACCCCTCCACTTT. Translation: CASSPGAPGSPLHF.

This clone was observed a handful of times. The chain carries TRBV4-2 and TRBJ1-2, with D possibly TRBD1 on 5 matching bases. In germline, CDR1 is LGHNA, CDR2 YNFKEQ. Trimming shortened V by 3 bases and J by 5 bases, and 16 bases separated the two germline ends. The CDR3 sequence is 15 residues long. For the CDR3, the DNA is TGTGCCAGCAGCCAGTCGGCGGGGCCCGAGTATGGCTACACCTTC. It encodes CASSQSAGPEYGYTF.

This clone came up once. V usage is TRBV13 and J usage is TRBJ2-7; 8 positions agree with TRBD2. The V and J ends lost 11 bases and 6 bases, in that order; junction bases with no gene match: 12. CDR1 is PRHDT, CDR2 FYEKMQ, per germline (reference sequence). This CDR3 region has 13 residues. The CDR3 reads CASGRAGEGEQYF. CDR3 coding DNA: TGTGCCTCGGGTCGAGCGGGGGAAGGCGAGCAGTACTTC.

For the CDR3, the DNA is TGTGCCAGCAGTTATTCCGAAAGCTCCTACAATGAGCAGTTCTTC. As protein: CASSYSESSYNEQFF. The V and J genes are TRBV6-6 and TRBJ2-1; D gene uncertain. CDR3 length equals 15 residues. The V gene lost 3 bases and the J gene lost 0 bases, with 9 bases spanning the gap. Germline assignment: CDR1 MNHNY and CDR2 SVGAGI (reference sequence).

This clone was seen a single time. This rearrangement joins TRBV5-7 to TRBJ1-2, with 8 bases lining up with TRBD1. TRBV5-7 is classed as an ORF, of uncertain function. V lost 10 bases, J lost 0 bases, and 8 bases stayed unmatched. The CDR3 has 14 amino acids. CDR3 nucleotides: TGTGCCTCCCTCCTACAGGGGGCTAACTATGGCTACACCTTC. This sequence encodes CASLLQGANYGYTF.

About this clone: The junction differs from germline at one of its ends, possibly a read error. The rearrangement links TRBV4-1 to TRBJ1-2, with D possibly TRBD1 on 6 matching bases. The CDR3 is 14 residues long. Germline V CDR1 and CDR2: MGHRA, YSYEKL. The chain's CDR3 is CANSQPGRGRGYTF. The CDR3 region has the DNA TGCGCCAACAGCCAACCCGGGAGGGGGAGAGGCTACACCTTC.

V is TRBV7-9 and J is TRBJ1-1; no firm D call. This CDR3 has 14 amino acids. V shed 8 bases and J shed 1 base, with 14 bases lying between them. The germline V gene has CDR1 SEHNR and CDR2 FQNEAQ (reference sequence). CDR3 amino acids: CASVESSPNTEAFF. The CDR3 coding sequence is TGTGCCAGCGTCGAGTCCTCCCCGAACACTGAAGCTTTCTTT. Using reference TRBV7-9 and TRBJ1-1 for the parts outside the CDR3, the full variable domain is DTGVSQNPRHKITKRGQNVTFRCDPISEHNRLYWYRQTLGQGPEFLTYFQNEAQLEKSRLLSDRFSAERPKGSFSTLEIQRTEQGDSAMYLCASVESSPNTEAFFGQGTRLTVV.

This clone occurred once. The chain links TRBV28 to TRBJ2-7; 7 positions agree with TRBD1. The ends lost 1 base at V and 6 bases at J; junction bases unmatched: 12. Germline lookup yields CDR1 MDHEN and CDR2 SYDVKM. This CDR3 is built from 16 residues. CDR3 coding DNA: TGTGCCAGCAGTTTATCCCGGACAGGTGGAATAGGCGAGCAGTACTTC. Protein: CASSLSRTGGIGEQYF.

This clone was found once. The J gene is TRBJ2-7, the V gene TRBV19; 8 bases are a match to TRBD1. This CDR3 is 12 amino acids long. V was clipped by 1 base and J by 12 bases; unmatched bases: 5. CDR1 LNHDA and CDR2 SQIVND come from the germline V gene (reference sequence). In DNA, the CDR3 is TGTGCCAGTAGTATAGCGGGACAGGCCCTGTACTTC. This gives the protein CASSIAGQALYF.

The chain combines TRBV6-1 with TRBJ1-6, with 7 bases aligning to TRBD1. The CDR3 is 14 residues long. Germline V gene data show CDR1 as MNHNS and CDR2 as SASEGT. Trimming took 2 bases from V and 8 from J; bases not matched to a gene: 3. The CDR3 protein is CASSENRGYSPLHF. CDR3 nucleotides: TGTGCCAGCAGTGAAAACAGGGGCTATTCACCCCTCCACTTT.

The gene calls are TRBV28 and TRBJ2-3, with D unclear. V lost 6 bases, J lost 8 bases, and 12 bases lay in between. CDR1 and CDR2 from the germline V gene are MDHEN and SYDVKM. This CDR3 is 12 amino acids long. The CDR3 region is CASSPRFSTQYF. The CDR3 DNA follows: TGTGCCAGCAGCCCTCGGTTCAGTACGCAGTATTTT.

V is TRBV7-9 and J is TRBJ2-5, with TRBD2 matching 7 bases. The junction had 0 bases not matched to a gene; V was cut back by 1 base and J by 1 base. Germline CDR1 reads SEHNR; CDR2 reads FQNEAQ (reference sequence). This CDR3 has 14 amino acids. The CDR3 nucleotides are TGTGCCAGCAGCTTAGGGACTAGCCAAGAGACCCAGTACTTC. This gives the protein CASSLGTSQETQYF.